Included here is one TCR beta chain sequence, with context. This clonotype was seen more than once but under ten times. The specificity of this receptor is unknown. No base quality information exists; no much larger clone differs at one position. This sample is part of a study of blood T cells in healthy people across ages (dated by TCRdb to about 2015). Study-wide context: In model experiments, template switching captured about one uniquely barcoded TCR beta cDNA molecule for every two T cells. Age-related changes in TCR beta repertoire diversity were measured in the study by deep sequencing normalized with unique cDNA molecular identifiers. The donors were divided into four age groups: young (average approximately 17 years), middle-aged (about 41), aged (62) and long-lived (roughly 82). To avoid experimental bias, donors of different ages were spread randomly across the sequencing lanes. Two additional independent replicas of 1 million unique cDNA reads from the same blood draw were analyzed for two donors (one aged 18 to 29 and one aged 80 or older). What the authors observed across the whole study: As age increased, observed TCR beta diversity per million T cells dropped in a roughly linear way, and a significant reduction was already evident by age 40. Bulk unsorted PBMC profiling prevented conclusive comparison of naive and antigen-experienced compartments. A strong correlation was found between observed TCR beta diversity and the percentage of naive T cells measured by flow cytometry. Compared with the aged group, the long-lived group had more naive CD4+ T cells, fewer expanded clones and increased TCR diversity, suggesting age selection. Total diversity estimates from one million sequenced T cells were considered lower bounds and underestimates. The CMV infection status of donors was not known, potentially confounding age-related changes in expanded clonotypes.

The roughly 42 donors, aged about 6 to 95 years, were systemically healthy Caucasian individuals from Russia. About 9.6 milliliters of peripheral blood were collected from each donor into EDTA-treated Vacutainer tubes. Ficoll-Paque density-gradient centrifugation was used to isolate PBMCs, with at least 7 million per sample. Total RNA, at least 6 micrograms per sample, was extracted from PBMCs with Trizol reagent. For every donor, flow cytometry on a PBMC aliquot measured the percentage of naive CD45RAhigh/CD27high T cells. Library preparation used 5' RACE. This sample was sequenced with an Illumina HiSeq 2500. A second PCR of roughly 7 to 11 cycles was performed with a sample-barcoded 5' primer and a J-beta primer mix. A template-switch 5' adaptor carrying 12 random nucleotides introduced a unique molecular identifier onto each TCR beta cDNA molecule. Each sample yielded at least 2.5 million CDR3-containing paired-end reads. The Mint cDNA synthesis kit, primed by a TRBC-specific oligonucleotide, was used to synthesize first-strand cDNA from all RNA. Following uracil-DNA glycosylase treatment, a first 18-cycle PCR with universal primers M1SS and BC2_uni_R was performed on all cDNA. As for the original processing: For normalization, 1 million high-quality reads, each with a distinct molecular identifier, were randomly selected from each sample. Instead of being binned into consensus sequences, reads with shared molecular identifiers were discarded. MiTCR, with a Q25 quality threshold and the strictest error-elimination algorithm, was used for CDR3 identification, clonotype clustering and error correction. A nonparametric unseen species model with Euler transformation was used to estimate lower-bound total TCR beta diversity. The public sequencing data were trimmed at Q25 with fastp and processed into clonotypes with MiXCR by TCRdb, which kept only in-frame beta chains. Rows are unified per CDR3 protein, each entry keeping the most common DNA and genes. The V and J calls and clone size come from TCRdb's table, not from the authors' own analysis. The sample profile shows 700,000 or so distinct CDR3 sequences; roughly 20% of them were found once. The top ten clones comprise roughly 22% of the sample.

The source is a man aged 65 to 85 in good health. Input material: blood.

The DNA reads as follows: TGCAGCGTTGTTCCAGCGGTGAACACCGGGGAGCTGTTTTTT. Its protein reads: CSVVPAVNTGELFF. The rearrangement combines TRBV29-1 with TRBJ2-2; a weak D assignment points to TRBD2 (5 bases agree). The CDR3 has 14 amino acids, counting the end cysteine and phenylalanine. Of all the DNA, just the CDR3 is kept, 42 bases in frame from base 1. For CDR1 and CDR2, the germline V gene lists SQVTM and ANQGSEA. V sheds 4 bases and J sheds 1 base, leaving 10 bases between their ends.